This T cell receptor beta chain was profiled in a study of shared clonotypes between healthy human individuals. Study observations and caveats: Apart from blood, nothing was sampled; tissue repertoires likely differ. Compared with clonotypes that all four donors shared, non-shared clonotypes had lower generation probabilities.

The material for each subset, its genomic DNA, was split evenly across several immunoSEQ plates. The protocol was immunoSEQ multiplex PCR, while the TCRdb copy is restricted to in-frame clones and leaves out a portion. The sample lists some 500,000 clones; 90% to 97% were seen once. In the case of this clone: The antigen remains undetermined.

The sequenced material came from naive CD4+ T cells sorted from blood. Subset reported: CD45RA+ positively selected. This clonotype originated in a woman between 25 and 40 years old in good health.

The DNA of the CDR3 is TGTGCCAGCAGCTTAGGGACAGAGAACATTCAGTACTTC. Amino acid sequence: CASSLGTENIQYF. The gene calls are TRBV7-9 and TRBJ2-4; D might be TRBD1 (6 bases). Looked up from germline, CDR1 is SEHNR and CDR2 is FQNEAQ (reference sequence). The germline V and J ends were trimmed by 1 base and 7 bases, with 8 bases remaining between them. The CDR3 contains 13 residues.